This T cell receptor beta chain was sequenced during a study of cytotoxic CD8 clonotypes in ibrutinib-treated CLL. Findings of the study overall: Progressing and sustained-remission patients had different sampling times.

In the case of this clone: What it recognizes is unknown.

Some clones are missing from TCRdb's copy, which holds only in-frame ones; the method was immunoSEQ multiplex PCR. The sample holds some 300,000 clones, roughly 80% seen once. Germline loops: CDR1 SGDLS, CDR2 YYNGEE. The CDR3 contains 16 residues. The trim removed 4 bases at V and 3 bases at J, leaving 13 bases unmatched. Material: PBMCs, obtained before ibrutinib treatment. J is TRBJ2-7 and V is TRBV9, with TRBD2 identical over 7 bases. The TCR comes from a human donor with chronic lymphocytic leukemia. The CDR3 is CASSPNRASGNYEQYF. In DNA, the CDR3 is TGTGCCAGCAGCCCAAACCGGGCTAGCGGAAACTACGAGCAGTACTTC.